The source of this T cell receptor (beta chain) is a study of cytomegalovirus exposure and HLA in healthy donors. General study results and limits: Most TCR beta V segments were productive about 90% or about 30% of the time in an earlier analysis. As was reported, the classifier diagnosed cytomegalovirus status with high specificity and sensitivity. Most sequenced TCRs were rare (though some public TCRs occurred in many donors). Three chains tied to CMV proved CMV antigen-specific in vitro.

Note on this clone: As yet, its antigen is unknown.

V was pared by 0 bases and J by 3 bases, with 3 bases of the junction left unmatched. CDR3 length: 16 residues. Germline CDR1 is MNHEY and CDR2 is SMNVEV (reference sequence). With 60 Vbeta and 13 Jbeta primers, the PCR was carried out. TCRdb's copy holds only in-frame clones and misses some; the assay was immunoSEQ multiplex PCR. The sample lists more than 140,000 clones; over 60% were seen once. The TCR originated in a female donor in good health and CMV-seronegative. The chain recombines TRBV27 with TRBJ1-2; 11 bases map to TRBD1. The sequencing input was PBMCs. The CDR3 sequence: CASSLSGDRGDYGYTF. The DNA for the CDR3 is TGTGCCAGCAGTTTATCGGGGGACAGGGGGGACTATGGCTACACCTTC.